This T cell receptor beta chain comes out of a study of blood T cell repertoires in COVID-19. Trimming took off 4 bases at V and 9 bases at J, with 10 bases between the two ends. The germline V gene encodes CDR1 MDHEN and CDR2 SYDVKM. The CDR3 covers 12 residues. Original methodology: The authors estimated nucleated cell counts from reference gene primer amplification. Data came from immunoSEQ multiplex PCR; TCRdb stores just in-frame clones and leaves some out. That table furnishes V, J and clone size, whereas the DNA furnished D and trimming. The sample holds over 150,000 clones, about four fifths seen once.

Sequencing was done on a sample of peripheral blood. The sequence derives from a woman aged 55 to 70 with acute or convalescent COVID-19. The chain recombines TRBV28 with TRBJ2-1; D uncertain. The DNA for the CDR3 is TGTGCCAGCAGTTGGGCCTTATCTGAGCAGTTCTTC. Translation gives CASSWALSEQFF.